This T cell receptor (beta chain) is from a study of identical twins (dated by TCRdb to between 2015 and 2016). Background on the whole study: TCR alpha and beta repertoires from monozygotic twins, unrelated adults of various ages and cord blood were deep-sequenced to test whether fetal clonotypes persist. Replicate twin experiments were performed at different times using different library preparation protocols to rule out contamination.

Overall study outcomes, separate from this receptor: In beta out-of-frame sequences, excess twin sharing was weaker, because having fewer shared sequences lowered the signal-to-noise ratio. Out-of-frame TCR alpha sequences shared between twins showed an excess of low generation-probability sequences compared with coincidental sharing between unrelated individuals. Conclusions relied on cross-sectional statistical analysis, since the same donors could not be followed over many years. Zero-insertion analyses could be partly confounded by invariant T cells such as MAIT and iNKT, though diverse VJ usage argued against such confounding for most clonotypes. Abundant cord blood beta clonotypes carried fewer insertions; young adult naive repertoires showed a weaker similar trend, while memory repertoires showed none. Recombination models systematically underestimated out-of-frame TCR alpha sharing in monozygotic twins but agreed with sharing between unrelated individuals.

Only healthy Caucasian donors were included. The twin cohort comprised three pairs of female monozygotic twins, all aged roughly 18 to 30 years. The RNA used for TCR libraries was isolated from peripheral blood mononuclear cells. This clonotype was found a few times. Its target antigen remains unknown. Base-call qualities are not available, and no considerably larger clone is one nucleotide away. The library was built by means of 5' RACE. TCRdb records Illumina HiSeq 2000 as the sequencer. A universal primer binding site was introduced by template switching, and a unique molecular identifier was present in the final cDNA, enabling accurate counting of TCR cDNA molecules. Specific primers in the conserved constant-segment region were used to synthesize first-strand cDNA for the TCR alpha and beta chains. To control for contamination, each cDNA library was double barcoded with a SMART-Mk sample barcode plus Illumina barcodes. TruSeq adapter sequences and Illumina sample barcodes were added in two successive PCR steps. The Illumina HiSeq platform was used with custom primers to sequence TCR alpha and beta cDNA libraries. The study's own analysis went as follows. Raw reads were processed with MiGEC to extract unique molecular identifiers, and MiXCR was used to determine CDR3 positions. Recombination models were inferred per individual with the repgenHMM and IGoR tools using an EM algorithm. Shared clonotypes were analyzed with the tcR package in R, and sharing was normalized by the product of cloneset sizes. To study raw recombination free of thymic and clonal selection effects, out-of-frame nonproductive sequences were analyzed. In-frame beta chains were kept once TCRdb had trimmed the public reads at Q25 with fastp and called clones with MiXCR. Identical CDR3 proteins give one entry, which carries the most common genes and DNA. These V and J calls originate from TCRdb's pipeline instead of the authors' own analysis. The sample includes hundreds of thousands of distinct CDR3 sequences, with 8.6% observed a single time. The ten largest clones take up around 0.98% of the sample.

The sample was also linked to a second study, of yellow fever vaccine responses in identical twins. As described in the second report: According to the authors, the vaccine-induced T cell response in identical twins seemed to be partly convergent and partly specific to each individual. In the study, vaccine-responding T cell clones were precisely tracked in identical twins.

This receptor was identified in a woman aged 18 to 35 in good health. Sequenced: PBMCs.

The CDR3 reads CASSLIPVRSQAGGTQYF. The DNA reads TGTGCCAGCAGCTTAATACCTGTTCGGTCACAGGCGGGAGGGACCCAGTACTTC. This sequence uses TRBV7-8 and TRBJ2-5; the junction holds 8 bases that match TRBD2. V ends up 2 bases short and J 7 bases short, with an unmatched junction base count of 18. The CDR3 covers 18 residues, taking in both the cysteine and the phenylalanine. The kept DNA is CDR3 alone, 54 bases in frame from the first base. CDR1 and CDR2 were assigned from the germline V gene as SGHVS and FQNEAQ.